One and the same sample provided the 27 T cell receptor beta chains below, sequenced in a study of cytomegalovirus exposure and HLA in healthy donors. With 60 Vbeta and 13 Jbeta primers, the PCR was carried out. Produced via immunoSEQ multiplex PCR; TCRdb's table is partial and in-frame only. Here the sample spans approximately 150,000 clones, around three quarters being singletons. Material: PBMCs. The receptors shown here come from a man between 35 and 55 years old in good health and CMV-seronegative.

This clone has a handful of counts. This chain connects TRBV6-1 to TRBJ2-3, with a possible D match to TRBD1 (6 bases). Per germline, CDR1 MNHNS and CDR2 SASEGT. The V end was cut by 6 bases, the J end by 0 bases, with 13 bases between. The CDR3 contains 15 residues. The CDR3 loop reads CASRGMGASTDTQYF. Written as DNA, the CDR3 is TGTGCCAGCAGGGGGATGGGGGCTAGCACAGATACGCAGTATTTT.

In its sample, this clone was seen once. The chain uses TRBV28 and TRBJ1-5; D gene uncertain. The CDR3 contains 16 residues. Deletions cut 4 bases from V and 0 bases from J, with 13 bases between. CDR1 is MDHEN and CDR2 is SYDVKM in the germline V gene. CDR3 sequence reads: CASSSQKTGSNQPQHF. In nucleotides, the CDR3 is TGTGCCAGCAGTTCCCAGAAGACTGGTAGCAATCAGCCCCAGCATTTT.

V and J are TRBV10-3 and TRBJ2-7; no clear D. Germline V lookup: CDR1 ENHRY, CDR2 SYGVKD. There are 13 residues in the CDR3. The V and J ends lost 3 bases and 4 bases respectively, with 10 bases between them. The CDR3 spells CAISDGRGYEQYF. The CDR3 region has the DNA TGTGCCATCAGTGATGGCCGCGGATACGAGCAGTACTTC.

The chain uses TRBV12-5 and TRBJ2-3; perhaps TRBD1 as D (6 bases). Germline CDR1 reads LGHNT; CDR2 reads FRNRAP. V lost 3 bases and J 0 bases, leaving 7 bases between the germline ends. The CDR3 is 14 amino acids. CDR3 DNA: TGTGCTAGTGGTTTAAGGGGGAGCACAGATACGCAGTATTTT. Encoded protein: CASGLRGSTDTQYF.

This chain connects TRBV4-2 to TRBJ2-3; tentatively, D is TRBD1 (7 bases). Trimming took off 1 base at V and 4 bases at J, with 12 bases between the two ends. Germline values: CDR1 LGHNA, CDR2 YNFKEQ. This CDR3 has 15 residues. CDR3 DNA: TGTGCCAGCAGCCAAGGCCAGGGGGAGGCAGATACGCAGTATTTT. Translation: CASSQGQGEADTQYF.

This clone was observed a handful of times. The V and J genes are TRBV2 and TRBJ2-7; 9 bases map to TRBD2. Germline V CDR1 and CDR2: SNHLY, FYNNEI. J was trimmed by 5 bases and V by 7 bases; bases with no gene match: 9. This CDR3 spans 14 amino acids. As DNA, the CDR3 is TGTGCCAGCATAGAGCGGGAGGAGTCGGACGAGCAGTACTTC. Translating gives CASIEREESDEQYF.

This clone has a handful of counts. V and J are TRBV19 and TRBJ1-3; D uncertain. Trimming removed 3 bases from V and 0 bases from J, with 9 bases in between. The CDR3 covers 15 residues. Germline-derived CDR1 and CDR2 are LNHDA and SQIVND (reference sequence). The CDR3 region is CASSIELISGNTIYF. In DNA, the CDR3 is TGTGCCAGTAGTATCGAGCTAATCTCTGGAAACACCATATATTTT. Variable domain in full (rest from reference TRBV19 and TRBJ1-3): DGGITQSPKYLFRKEGQNVTLSCEQNLNHDAMYWYRQDPGQGLRLIYYSQIVNDFQKGDIAEGYSVSREKKESFPLTVTSAQKNPTAFYLCASSIELISGNTIYFGEGSWLTVV.

J is TRBJ2-7 and V is TRBV19; the match to TRBD1 covers 8 bases. Germline V gives CDR1 LNHDA, CDR2 SQIVND (reference sequence). The ends lost 6 bases at V and 2 bases at J; junction bases unmatched: 3. This CDR3 comprises 13 residues. The CDR3 sequence: CASSEQGAYEQYF. CDR3 DNA sequence: TGTGCCAGTAGCGAACAGGGGGCCTACGAGCAGTACTTC.

In this sample, this clone turned up a few times. The chain recombines TRBV6-1 with TRBJ2-7, with a tentative D call TRBD2 (6 bases). CDR1 MNHNS and CDR2 SASEGT come from the germline V gene. The CDR3 sequence is 13 residues long. V lost 6 bases to trimming and J lost 7 bases, with 16 bases between them. The chain's CDR3 is CASSRGVYLEQYF. The CDR3 coding sequence is TGTGCCAGCAGCCGCGGGGTCTACTTAGAGCAGTACTTC.

This clone showed up just a few times. The chain recombines TRBV6-1 with TRBJ2-1; 10 positions match TRBD2. This CDR3 has 12 amino acids. The V gene end was trimmed by 7 bases and the J gene end by 13 bases; junction bases not matched to a gene: 7. CDR1 MNHNS and CDR2 SASEGT come from the germline V gene. The CDR3 DNA reads TGTGCCAGCACCTTAACTAGCGGGGACCAGTTCTTC. Protein sequence: CASTLTSGDQFF.

V usage is TRBV19 and J usage is TRBJ2-1; weak D call: TRBD2 (5 bases). Trimming took 7 bases from V and 0 from J, leaving 13 bases between them. Germline V gives CDR1 LNHDA, CDR2 SQIVND (reference sequence). The CDR3 sequence is 15 residues long. This CDR3 is CASKKGSSSYNEQFF. In nucleotides, the CDR3 is TGTGCCAGTAAAAAAGGGAGTAGCTCCTACAATGAGCAGTTCTTC.

This clone was picked up a small number of times. The chain has TRBV11-2 and TRBJ1-1, with D unresolved. The CDR3 length is 17 residues. The V end lost 4 bases, the J end lost 3 bases, and 21 bases lay between the germline ends. The germline CDR1 and CDR2 sequences are SGHAT and FQNNGV. The CDR3: CASSSHYPSARDTEAFF. The CDR3 DNA follows: TGTGCCAGCAGCTCCCACTATCCTTCGGCGCGGGACACTGAAGCTTTCTTT.

In its sample, this clone was seen a few times. The CDR3 nucleotides are TGTGCCAGCAGCCCGCTGACTAGCGGGAGCCTCACGGATACGCAGTATTTT. This sequence encodes CASSPLTSGSLTDTQYF. This chain uses TRBV5-6 with TRBJ2-3; 12 nucleotides match TRBD2. V gave up 4 bases and J gave up 6 bases; unmatched junction bases: 12. The CDR3 extends over 17 amino acids. Looked up from germline, CDR1 is SGHDT and CDR2 is YYEEEE.

CDR3 coding DNA: TGTGCCTGGAGCGGCAGGGTAGGCGAGCAGTACTTC. The encoded protein is CAWSGRVGEQYF. The V and J genes are TRBV30 and TRBJ2-7, with D perhaps TRBD1 (5 bases). Germline V CDR1 and CDR2: GTSNPN, SVGIG (reference sequence). The CDR3 totals 12 residues. Trimming removed 3 bases from V and 6 bases from J, with 12 bases in between. The full variable domain, completed using reference TRBV30 and TRBJ2-7, is SQTIHQWPATLVQPVGSPLSLECTVEGTSNPNLYWYRQAAGRGLQLLFYSVGIGQISSEVPQNLSASRPQDRQFILSSKKLLLSDSGFYLCAWSGRVGEQYFGPGTRLTVT.

This chain connects TRBV7-6 to TRBJ2-5, with TRBD2 matching over 7 bases. CDR1 and CDR2 from the germline V gene are SGHVS and FNYEAQ. The CDR3 runs to 15 residues. The junction had 7 bases not matched to a gene; V was cut back by 1 base and J by 5 bases. The CDR3 DNA reads as TGTGCCAGCAGCTTAGTCGCGGGGGTCCGGGAGACCCAGTACTTC. Translating gives CASSLVAGVRETQYF.

This clone has a handful of counts. V is TRBV6-5 and J is TRBJ2-5; 7 bases are shared with TRBD2. Matching the DNA end better, TRBJ2-7 makes the J call doubtful. There are 14 residues in the CDR3. CDR1 MNHEY and CDR2 SVGAGI come from the germline V gene. The chain's CDR3 is CASSYGGGPYEQYF. Written as DNA, the CDR3 is TGTGCCAGCAGTTATGGGGGGGGTCCCTACGAGCAGTACTTC.

This clone appeared a few times. CDR3 protein: CASSAAGRSNTGELFF. The CDR3 DNA sequence: TGTGCCAGCAGCGCTGCGGGACGGAGTAACACCGGGGAGCTGTTTTTT. The chain carries TRBV5-6 and TRBJ2-2; tentative D call: TRBD2 (6 bases). Germline assignment: CDR1 SGHDT and CDR2 YYEEEE. The V and J ends lost 4 bases and 2 bases respectively, with 15 bases between them. The CDR3 runs to 16 residues.

This clone was picked up a small number of times. The V call is TRBV6-4, the J call TRBJ2-3, with D unclear. The CDR3 extends over 15 amino acids. Germline assignment: CDR1 MRHNA and CDR2 SNTAGT. The germline V and J ends were trimmed by 8 bases and 2 bases, with 17 bases remaining between them. This chain's CDR3 is CASAESGSYTDTQYF. The CDR3 nucleotides read TGTGCCAGCGCCGAATCAGGCTCTTACACAGATACGCAGTATTTT.

The chain joins TRBV2 to TRBJ2-3, with 11 bases lining up with TRBD2. V lost 6 bases and J lost 6; bases outside the gene matches: 8. This CDR3 has 15 amino acids. Per germline, CDR1 SNHLY and CDR2 FYNNEI. CDR3 sequence (DNA): TGTGCCAGCAGAGAGGGACTAGCGGCCAGCGATACGCAGTATTTT. This translates into CASREGLAASDTQYF.

This clone was counted a few times. J is TRBJ2-1 and V is TRBV9; 10 bases match TRBD2. Per germline, CDR1 SGDLS and CDR2 YYNGEE. V was pared by 4 bases and J by 6 bases, with 10 bases of the junction left unmatched. This CDR3 region has 16 residues. CDR3 DNA sequence: TGTGCCAGCAGCCCCTATTGGGTAGCGGGGGGCAATGAGCAGTTCTTC. This sequence encodes CASSPYWVAGGNEQFF.

The V call is TRBV5-4, the J call TRBJ2-5, with D maybe TRBD2 (5 bases). The assigned J gene may be wrong: the sequence end matches TRBJ2-7 better. The CDR3 length is 14 residues. Germline values: CDR1 SGHNT, CDR2 YYREEE (reference sequence). The CDR3 region has the DNA TGTGCCAGCAGCCCCCCGTGGAGCGGAGGCGAGCAGTACTTC. Encoded protein: CASSPPWSGGEQYF.

This chain links TRBV6-6 with TRBJ2-3; TRBD2 matches at 8 bases. V shed 5 bases, J shed 0 bases, and the junction held 4 bases outside the gene matches. This CDR3 region has 15 residues. Germline V lookup: CDR1 MNHNY, CDR2 SVGAGI (reference sequence). The CDR3 DNA follows: TGTGCCAGCAGTGACGGCGGGGGGAGCACAGATACGCAGTATTTT. Amino acids: CASSDGGGSTDTQYF.

There are a few counts of this clone. The chain links TRBV19 to TRBJ1-2; D call uncertain. Germline V lookup: CDR1 LNHDA, CDR2 SQIVND (reference sequence). CDR3 size: 12 residues. Trimming stripped 4 bases from V and 6 bases from J, with 9 bases between. CDR3 in amino acids: CASSNPKHGYTF. The CDR3 DNA follows: TGTGCCAGTAGTAATCCTAAACATGGCTACACCTTC.

In this sample, this clone turned up once. This chain uses TRBV9 with TRBJ2-1, with D possibly TRBD2 on 6 matching bases. V lost 0 bases to trimming and J lost 1 base, with 11 bases between them. The CDR3 runs to 16 residues. In germline, CDR1 is SGDLS, CDR2 YYNGEE. Written as DNA, the CDR3 is TGTGCCAGCAGCGTAGGCGGGGTAGGGTCCTACAATGAGCAGTTCTTC. Protein sequence: CASSVGGVGSYNEQFF. Combining the CDR3 with reference TRBV9 and TRBJ2-1 gives the whole variable domain DSGVTQTPKHLITATGQRVTLRCSPRSGDLSVYWYQQSLDQGLQFLIQYYNGEERAKGNILERFSAQQFPDLHSELNLSSLELGDSALYFCASSVGGVGSYNEQFFGPGTRLTVL.

This clone showed up just once. The CDR3: CASKPRTDSPLHF. DNA of the CDR3: TGTGCCAGCAAGCCCCGAACGGATTCACCCCTCCACTTT. The V call is TRBV6-6, the J call TRBJ1-6; no reliable D call. The germline V gene encodes CDR1 MNHNY and CDR2 SVGAGI (reference sequence). The CDR3 has 13 amino acids. V dropped 7 bases and J dropped 8 bases, with 12 bases sitting between them.

The rearrangement joins TRBV11-2 to TRBJ2-1; D call uncertain. Trimming removed 6 bases at V and 4 bases at J, with 7 bases between. The CDR3 extends over 12 amino acids. Germline loops: CDR1 SGHAT, CDR2 FQNNGV. CDR3 sequence reads: CASSLQYNEQFF. The CDR3 region has the DNA TGTGCCAGCAGTTTACAGTACAATGAGCAGTTCTTC.

This chain joins TRBV6-5 and TRBJ1-2; TRBD1 might be the D (6 bases). CDR3 length equals 13 residues. Per the germline V gene, CDR1 is MNHEY and CDR2 is SVGAGI. The ends were cut back, 4 bases at V and 4 bases at J, with 10 bases in the middle. The CDR3 DNA is TGTGCCAGCAGTTTACAGGGAATCTATGGCTACACCTTC. This encodes CASSLQGIYGYTF.